Listed here are 9 T cell receptor beta chains from one sample, sequenced in a study of blood T cells in healthy people across ages. It was with a sample-barcoded 5' primer and a J-beta primer mix that a second PCR of about 7 to 12 cycles was run. TCRdb analysed the 5' RACE reads with MiXCR anew, one entry per CDR3 protein. Here the sample spans fewer than 1,200,000 distinct CDR3 sequences, roughly 24% being singletons. This sample was also put to use in a study of T cells of mothers and their children.

Material for sequencing was blood. These receptors were collected from a girl aged 2 to 10 in good health.

The rearrangement links TRBV6-1 to TRBJ2-1, with 7 bases aligning to TRBD1. CDR1 and CDR2 (germline): MNHNS, SASEGT. With 6 bases clipped from V and 6 bases from J, the junction kept 11 bases outside the gene matches. The CDR3 extends over 15 amino acids. CDR3 sequence: CASRSRQGQINEQFF. CDR3 sequence (DNA): TGTGCCAGCAGATCTAGACAGGGACAAATCAATGAGCAGTTCTTC.

V gene TRBV7-2 combines with J gene TRBJ2-3; D is perhaps TRBD1 or TRBD2 (6 bases each). CDR1 is SGHTA and CDR2 is FQGNSA in the germline V gene. The CDR3 is 14 amino acids. V lost 3 bases to trimming and J lost 6 bases, with 13 bases between them. CDR3 amino acids: CASSFRGLVDTQYF. DNA for the CDR3: TGTGCCAGCAGCTTTCGGGGGCTCGTGGATACGCAGTATTTT.

The chain is built from TRBV5-1 and TRBJ2-3; D possibly corresponds to TRBD1 (5 bases). Germline values: CDR1 SGHRS, CDR2 YFSETQ. V lost 2 bases and J lost 4, with 11 bases in between. This CDR3 has 14 residues. The CDR3 sequence: CASSFTGLADTQYF. CDR3 coding DNA: TGCGCCAGCAGCTTTACAGGATTAGCAGATACGCAGTATTTT.

This clonotype has only a few counts. This chain uses TRBV7-9 with TRBJ1-2, with 7 positions matching TRBD1. The V and J ends lost 5 bases and 0 bases, in that order; junction bases with no gene match: 6. CDR1 and CDR2 from the germline V gene are SEHNR and FQNEAQ (reference sequence). The CDR3 consists of 15 residues. The CDR3 DNA reads as TGTGCCAGCAGCCCCGACAGGGTGTCTAACTATGGCTACACCTTC. This codes for CASSPDRVSNYGYTF.

This clonotype was seen more than once but under ten times. The V gene is TRBV12-3 or TRBV12-4, the J gene TRBJ1-2; maybe TRBD1 (5 bases). Trimming removed 3 bases from V and 8 bases from J, with 22 bases in between. The CDR3 extends over 16 amino acids. The CDR3 DNA follows: TGTGCCAGCAGTTTTAATTTAAGGGAGGGGCTAGGAGGCTACACCTTC. Protein product: CASSFNLREGLGGYTF.

This clonotype was seen a few times. The V call is TRBV7-9, the J call TRBJ2-2; TRBD1 agrees at 8 bases. Germline CDR1 SEHNR, CDR2 FQNEAQ (reference sequence). This CDR3 is 15 amino acids long. Unmatched junction bases numbered 6, after V lost 5 bases and J lost 4 bases. In DNA form, the CDR3 reads TGTGCCAGCAGCCCCAGGGGGCTCGGCACCGGGGAGCTGTTTTTT. It specifies CASSPRGLGTGELFF.

The rearrangement uses TRBV9 and TRBJ2-1; TRBD1 agrees at 9 bases. CDR3 length: 15 residues. Germline V lookup: CDR1 SGDLS, CDR2 YYNGEE. V gave up 0 bases and J gave up 10 bases; unmatched junction bases: 8. The CDR3 coding sequence is TGTGCCAGCAGCGTAGGGGGACAGGGATTCAGCGAGCAGTTCTTC. Residues: CASSVGGQGFSEQFF.

The sample holds one count of this clonotype. The CDR3 spells CASSSPEGETQYF. The CDR3 region has the DNA TGTGCCAGCAGCTCGCCAGAGGGGGAGACCCAGTACTTC. The V gene is TRBV11-2, the J gene TRBJ2-1; D might be TRBD1 or TRBD2, each matching 5 bases. The DNA end is a closer match to TRBJ2-5, so the J assignment may be wrong. CDR1 and CDR2 (germline): SGHAT, FQNNGV. This CDR3 has 13 amino acids.

This clonotype appeared a few times. The genes are TRBV7-8 and TRBJ2-7, with D perhaps TRBD2 (5 bases). The ends were cut back, 7 bases at V and 5 bases at J, with 15 bases in the middle. CDR3 length equals 13 residues. CDR1 is SGHVS and CDR2 is FQNEAQ in the germline V gene. This CDR3 reads CASNDRERDEQYF. The CDR3 nucleotides are TGTGCCAGCAACGATCGAGAGAGGGACGAGCAGTACTTC.